These 12 T cell receptor beta chains were all obtained from the same sample, sequenced in a study of T-cell memory formation after mild COVID-19. Each CDR3 protein is one row after TCRdb ran MiXCR on the 5' RACE reads. This table has roughly 180,000 distinct CDR3 sequences, less than 20% appearing once. The sequenced sample consisted of PBMCs or a T cell subset sorted from them (not recorded which). Receptors originate from a man between 18 and 35 years old who had mild COVID-19 (a few samples of this study predate the infection). Cell type and time point are not known.

This clonotype was counted a few times. V gene TRBV9 combines with J gene TRBJ2-5, with unresolved D. Trimming removed 7 bases at V and 3 bases at J, with 10 bases between. This CDR3 is built from 12 residues. Germline CDR1 and CDR2: SGDLS and YYNGEE. The CDR3 protein is CASAAQEETQYF. DNA of the CDR3: TGTGCCAGCGCAGCTCAAGAAGAGACCCAGTACTTC.

This clonotype showed up just a few times. This rearrangement joins TRBV10-3 to TRBJ1-1; 10 positions match TRBD1. The junction had 5 bases not matched to a gene; V was cut back by 8 bases and J by 8 bases. Germline CDR1 ENHRY, CDR2 SYGVKD. The CDR3 is 12 residues long. The CDR3 region has the DNA TGTGCCATCGGGACAGGGGTTGGGGAAGCTTTCTTT. Translating it yields CAIGTGVGEAFF.

This chain connects TRBV19 to TRBJ2-3; 10 bases are a match to TRBD2. Trimming removed 3 bases from V and 8 bases from J; junction bases left unmatched: 8. Germline loops: CDR1 LNHDA, CDR2 SQIVND (reference sequence). The CDR3 totals 15 residues. CDR3 sequence reads: CASSIEAGGRGTQYF. CDR3 DNA: TGTGCCAGTAGTATTGAAGCGGGGGGGCGAGGTACGCAGTATTTT.

This clonotype was recorded a few times. The rearrangement links TRBV7-2 to TRBJ1-1; no firm D call. The CDR3 is made up of 13 amino acids. V lost 2 bases to trimming and J lost 1 base, with 5 bases between them. Germline-derived CDR1 and CDR2 are SGHTA and FQGNSA. CDR3 region: CASSLWENTEAFF. Written as DNA, the CDR3 is TGTGCCAGCAGCTTATGGGAGAACACTGAAGCTTTCTTT. Using reference TRBV7-2 and TRBJ1-1 for the parts outside the CDR3, the full variable domain is GAGVSQSPSNKVTEKGKDVELRCDPISGHTALYWYRQSLGQGLEFLIYFQGNSAPDKSGLPSDRFSAERTGGSVSTLTIQRTQQEDSAVYLCASSLWENTEAFFGQGTRLTVV.

This clonotype was observed many times. V and J are TRBV7-2 and TRBJ2-5, with D unclear. This CDR3 is 13 amino acids long. V lost 2 bases and J lost 2, with 6 bases in between. CDR1 and CDR2 from the germline V gene are SGHTA and FQGNSA. The CDR3 spells CASSLQVQETQYF. CDR3 sequence (DNA): TGTGCCAGCAGCTTACAGGTGCAAGAGACCCAGTACTTC. The complete variable domain, with remaining parts taken from reference TRBV7-2 and TRBJ2-5, reads GAGVSQSPSNKVTEKGKDVELRCDPISGHTALYWYRQSLGQGLEFLIYFQGNSAPDKSGLPSDRFSAERTGGSVSTLTIQRTQQEDSAVYLCASSLQVQETQYFGPGTRLLVL.

This clonotype appeared many times. The chain employs TRBV5-5 and TRBJ1-3; D gene ambiguous. The CDR3 consists of 14 residues. Germline V gives CDR1 SGHKS, CDR2 YYEKEE (reference sequence). V lost 3 bases, J lost 0 bases, and 7 bases lay in between. CDR3 loop: CASSYSGSGNTIYF. The CDR3 nucleotides are TGTGCCAGCAGCTACAGCGGCTCTGGAAACACCATATATTTT.

The sample holds a few counts of this clonotype. V gene TRBV11-2 combines with J gene TRBJ2-1, with D possibly called TRBD1 or TRBD2 (6 bases each). The V end lost 1 base, the J end lost 15 bases, and 13 bases lay between the germline ends. Germline assignment: CDR1 SGHAT and CDR2 FQNNGV. The CDR3 extends over 12 amino acids. The DNA for the CDR3 is TGTGCCAGCAGCTTAGGGCGGGACACCGGGTTCTTC. Translation gives CASSLGRDTGFF.

V and J are TRBV6-6 and TRBJ2-5; D remains unclear. Germline CDR1 is MNHNY and CDR2 is SVGAGI (reference sequence). This CDR3 is 13 amino acids long. Deletions cut 1 base from V and 2 bases from J, with 5 bases between. The CDR3 DNA is TGTGCCAGCAGTTACTGGGTACAAGAGACCCAGTACTTC. Translating it yields CASSYWVQETQYF.

This clonotype turned up a few times. The chain uses TRBV5-1 and TRBJ1-2; D gene unclear. Germline values: CDR1 SGHRS, CDR2 YFSETQ. This CDR3 has 14 amino acids. Trimming left V 0 bases short and J 8 bases short, with 14 bases between. The CDR3 nucleotides are TGCGCCAGCAGCTTGGCCAGCGGGTTGGAGGGCTACACCTTC. This encodes CASSLASGLEGYTF.

The chain combines TRBV10-3 with TRBJ1-6, with unresolved D. Germline V lookup: CDR1 ENHRY, CDR2 SYGVKD. The CDR3 is 15 residues long. V shed 2 bases and J shed 5 bases, with 10 bases lying between them. The CDR3 is CAISENWRNNSPLHF. The DNA of the CDR3 is TGTGCCATCAGTGAGAATTGGAGGAATAATTCACCCCTCCACTTT.

This rearrangement joins TRBV7-3 to TRBJ2-2; tentative D call: TRBD2 (6 bases). The germline CDR1 and CDR2 sequences are SGHTA and FQGTGA. The CDR3 contains 15 residues. V lost 6 bases and J 2 bases, leaving 13 bases between the germline ends. DNA of the CDR3: TGTGCCAGCAGTCGCGGGACCGCCAACACCGGGGAGCTGTTTTTT. Translating gives CASSRGTANTGELFF.

The chain joins TRBV3-1 to TRBJ2-3, with D tentatively TRBD2 (6 bases). From germline, CDR1 is LGHDT and CDR2 YNNKEL (reference sequence). Trimming took 4 bases from V and 6 from J, leaving 11 bases between them. CDR3 length equals 13 residues. The CDR3 region is CASSPGDVDTQYF. The CDR3 DNA reads TGTGCCAGCAGCCCGGGGGACGTCGATACGCAGTATTTT.